The 24 T cell receptor beta chains given below trace back to one sample, sequenced in a study of blood T cell repertoires in COVID-19. The method was immunoSEQ multiplex PCR; TCRdb's version includes in-frame clones alone and lacks a portion of them. The sample records tens of thousands of clones, more than 75% being singletons. Specimen: peripheral blood. The receptors originated from a man older than 75 with active COVID-19.

The chain joins TRBV9 to TRBJ2-1, with 7 bases fitting TRBD2. The CDR3 consists of 12 residues. CDR1 and CDR2 from the germline V gene are SGDLS and YYNGEE. Trimming cost V 2 bases and J 14 bases; bases outside gene matches: 7. The CDR3 sequence is CASSVLAGEKFF. The CDR3 DNA sequence: TGTGCCAGCAGCGTCTTGGCGGGAGAGAAGTTCTTC.

The table lists this clone with a count of one. The chain joins TRBV9 to TRBJ2-5; 7 positions agree with TRBD1. The CDR3 covers 17 residues. V shed 0 bases, J shed 0 bases, and the junction held 8 bases outside the gene matches. CDR1 and CDR2 from the germline V gene are SGDLS and YYNGEE. As DNA, the CDR3 is TGTGCCAGCAGCGTAGAGATGACAGGGACATACCAAGAGACCCAGTACTTC. Its translation: CASSVEMTGTYQETQYF. The variable domain in full, with the rest retrieved from reference TRBV9 and TRBJ2-5, is DSGVTQTPKHLITATGQRVTLRCSPRSGDLSVYWYQQSLDQGLQFLIQYYNGEERAKGNILERFSAQQFPDLHSELNLSSLELGDSALYFCASSVEMTGTYQETQYFGPGTRLLVL.

The chain employs TRBV4-3 and TRBJ1-1, with a tentative D call TRBD1 (6 bases). Trimming removed 9 bases from V and 1 base from J, with 18 bases in between. The V gene's germline CDR1 is LGHNA and CDR2 YSLEER. This CDR3 is built from 15 residues. CDR3 region: CASSETGWENTEAFF. The DNA of the CDR3 is TGCGCCAGTTCTGAGACAGGTTGGGAGAACACTGAAGCTTTCTTT.

This chain joins TRBV27 and TRBJ1-2; TRBD1 matches at 8 bases. Germline lookup yields CDR1 MNHEY and CDR2 SMNVEV (reference sequence). This CDR3 is 15 amino acids long. The V segment lost 4 bases and the J segment 8 bases; nucleotides outside the gene matches: 12. The DNA of the CDR3 is TGTGCCAGCAGTTCGACCGGGACAGGTAGTAAGGGCTACACCTTC. Amino acids: CASSSTGTGSKGYTF.

V usage is TRBV7-8 and J usage is TRBJ2-1; D not certain. Germline V gene lookup returns CDR1 SGHVS and CDR2 FQNEAQ. Trimming removed 3 bases from V and 2 bases from J, with 8 bases in between. The CDR3 runs to 14 residues. DNA of the CDR3: TGTGCCAGCAGCTTCCGTGGCCCCTACAATGAGCAGTTCTTC. Protein: CASSFRGPYNEQFF. Drawing the rest from reference TRBV7-8 and TRBJ2-1, the complete variable domain is GAGVSQSPRYKVAKRGQDVALRCDPISGHVSLFWYQQALGQGPEFLTYFQNEAQLDKSGLPSDRFFAERPEGSVSTLKIQRTQQEDSAVYLCASSFRGPYNEQFFGPGTRLTVL.

This clone was recorded only once. The chain combines TRBV20-1 with TRBJ2-1; tentatively, D is TRBD2 (5 bases). The CDR3 runs to 11 residues. Germline assignment: CDR1 DFQATT and CDR2 SNEGSKA (reference sequence). Deletions cut 3 bases from V and 11 bases from J, with 11 bases between. The chain's CDR3 is CSASGELQQFF. The CDR3 coding sequence is TGCAGTGCTAGCGGGGAGCTGCAGCAGTTCTTC.

This rearrangement joins TRBV24-1 to TRBJ2-1; 7 bases map to TRBD1. Germline CDR1 KGHDR, CDR2 SFDVKD. V trimming: 5 bases; J trimming: 7 bases; junction bases outside the gene matches: 13. The CDR3 is 16 residues long. Written as DNA, the CDR3 is TGTGCCACCAGTGTCCAGGGGGACCCATCTAGGAATGAGCAGTTCTTC. Translation gives CATSVQGDPSRNEQFF.

The chain combines TRBV19 with TRBJ2-6; the D gene is possibly TRBD1 (5 bases). Germline V CDR1 and CDR2: LNHDA, SQIVND (reference sequence). Trimming took off 7 bases at V and 0 bases at J, with 19 bases between the two ends. This CDR3 spans 18 amino acids. This CDR3 is CASTKFFGASSGANVLTF. In DNA, the CDR3 is TGTGCCAGTACCAAGTTTTTTGGGGCGAGCTCTGGGGCCAACGTCCTGACTTTC.

This clone was counted a few times. V is TRBV28 and J is TRBJ2-7; 7 bases line up with TRBD1. V gave up 7 bases and J gave up 7 bases; unmatched junction bases: 16. This CDR3 region has 15 residues. Per germline, CDR1 MDHEN and CDR2 SYDVKM. CDR3 sequence (DNA): TGTGCCAGCACTTCAACCGGGACAGCACGGCAAGAGCAGTACTTC. Translated, it gives CASTSTGTARQEQYF.

On this clone: At one of its ends the junction is not consistent with the germline gene, which may arise from a read error. This chain links TRBV2 with TRBJ2-2, with 8 bases fitting TRBD2. Germline CDR1 is SNHLY and CDR2 is FYNNEI. There are 15 residues in the CDR3. CDR3 sequence (DNA): TGTGCCAGCAGCGAAGCGGGAGTAAGCACCGGGGAGCTGTTTTTT. This codes for CASSEAGVSTGELFF.

The V call is TRBV18, the J call TRBJ2-7; the D is unclear. Looked up from germline, CDR1 is KGHSH and CDR2 is LQKENI. V shed 6 bases and J shed 1 base, with 10 bases lying between them. The CDR3 is made up of 13 amino acids. CDR3 sequence (DNA): TGTGCCAGCTCCCCGCAGGAATCCTACGAGCAGTACTTC. As protein: CASSPQESYEQYF.

The chain couples TRBV11-3 to TRBJ2-1, with TRBD2 as a possible D gene (5 bases). The CDR3 length is 16 residues. The germline V gene has CDR1 SGHNT and CDR2 YENEEA. V lost 3 bases and J lost 4, with 16 bases in between. As DNA, the CDR3 is TGTGCCAGCAGCTTTGACTCGGCTAGCCTATACAATGAGCAGTTCTTC. This gives the protein CASSFDSASLYNEQFF. Based on the CDR3 plus reference TRBV11-3 and TRBJ2-1, the full variable domain is EAGVVQSPRYKIIEKKQPVAFWCNPISGHNTLYWYLQNLGQGPELLIRYENEEAVDDSQLPKDRFSAERLKGVDSTLKIQPAELGDSAVYLCASSFDSASLYNEQFFGPGTRLTVL.

The chain combines TRBV5-6 with TRBJ2-5; D possibly corresponds to TRBD1 (5 bases). The CDR3 has 15 amino acids. Germline-derived CDR1 and CDR2 are SGHDT and YYEEEE. V was shortened by 3 bases and J by 1 base, with 13 bases between the two germline ends. The CDR3 DNA reads as TGTGCCAGCAGCTGGGTCCGACAGATCCAAGAGACCCAGTACTTC. Translating it yields CASSWVRQIQETQYF.

This sequence joins TRBV7-2 and TRBJ2-5; 7 bases are a match to TRBD2. J gave up 7 bases and V 1 base, and 6 bases lay outside the gene matches. This CDR3 is built from 14 residues. Per germline, CDR1 SGHTA and CDR2 FQGNSA. The CDR3 sequence is CASSLGPGGGTQYF. CDR3 nucleotide sequence: TGTGCCAGCAGCTTAGGACCGGGCGGGGGGACCCAGTACTTC. Full variable domain (remainder filled in from reference TRBV7-2 and TRBJ2-5): GAGVSQSPSNKVTEKGKDVELRCDPISGHTALYWYRQSLGQGLEFLIYFQGNSAPDKSGLPSDRFSAERTGGSVSTLTIQRTQQEDSAVYLCASSLGPGGGTQYFGPGTRLLVL.

This rearrangement joins TRBV7-2 to TRBJ1-5; D possibly corresponds to TRBD1 (5 bases). Between the trimmed V and J ends, which lost 2 bases and 4 bases, there was a span of 12 bases. CDR1 is SGHTA, CDR2 FQGNSA, per germline. This CDR3 has 15 amino acids. CDR3 amino acids: CASSLWQGLNQPQHF. The CDR3 DNA follows: TGTGCCAGCAGCTTATGGCAGGGTCTTAATCAGCCCCAGCATTTT.

This clone was counted once. The chain is built from TRBV18 and TRBJ1-2, with 8 positions matching TRBD1. The germline V gene encodes CDR1 KGHSH and CDR2 LQKENI. The V segment lost 3 bases and the J segment 3 bases; nucleotides outside the gene matches: 9. The CDR3 totals 16 residues. CDR3 loop: CASSPRGQGGDYGYTF. The CDR3 DNA reads as TGTGCCAGCTCACCCAGAGGACAGGGCGGGGACTATGGCTACACCTTC. Filled out from reference TRBV18 and TRBJ1-2, the complete variable domain reads NAGVMQNPRHLVRRRGQEARLRCSPMKGHSHVYWYRQLPEEGLKFMVYLQKENIIDESGMPKERFSAEFPKEGPSILRIQQVVRGDSAAYFCASSPRGQGGDYGYTFGSGTRLTVV.

CDR3 sequence reads: CASSLGAGTYNEQFF. For the CDR3, the DNA is TGTGCCAGCAGCTTGGGGGCAGGAACCTACAATGAGCAGTTCTTC. The chain joins TRBV7-2 to TRBJ2-1; a weak D match, TRBD1 (6 bases). V lost 3 bases and J lost 2, with 11 bases in between. The CDR3 is made up of 15 amino acids. The germline gives CDR1 SGHTA, CDR2 FQGNSA.

Only one count was recorded for this clone. CDR3 residues: CASSLGLTAGGGNQETQYF. CDR3 in DNA: TGTGCCAGCAGCTTAGGATTAACGGCGGGAGGGGGAAATCAAGAGACCCAGTACTTC. The V call is TRBV7-2, the J call TRBJ2-5; TRBD2 agrees at 9 bases. The germline gives CDR1 SGHTA, CDR2 FQGNSA. This CDR3 is 19 amino acids long. J lost 2 bases, V lost 1 base, and 14 bases had no gene match.

The CDR3 is CASTKMTGRNSGNTIYF. CDR3 coding DNA: TGCGCCAGCACGAAGATGACAGGGAGAAACTCTGGAAACACCATATATTTT. This rearrangement joins TRBV5-1 to TRBJ1-3; TRBD1 matches at 7 bases. J was trimmed by 0 bases and V by 6 bases; bases with no gene match: 12. Germline loops: CDR1 SGHRS, CDR2 YFSETQ. There are 17 residues in the CDR3.

This chain uses TRBV7-9 with TRBJ2-2, with 7 positions matching TRBD1. The CDR3 spans 15 residues. V trimming: 5 bases; J trimming: 5 bases; junction bases outside the gene matches: 8. The germline V gene encodes CDR1 SEHNR and CDR2 FQNEAQ (reference sequence). CDR3 protein: CASSLTGITTGELFF. The CDR3 region has the DNA TGTGCCAGCAGCCTGACAGGGATTACTACCGGGGAGCTGTTTTTT.

This chain connects TRBV30 to TRBJ2-3; the D gene is possibly TRBD1 (6 bases). V shed 4 bases and J shed 9 bases, with 20 bases lying between them. There are 14 residues in the CDR3. Germline V gene sequence: CDR1 GTSNPN, CDR2 SVGIG (reference sequence). The CDR3 loop reads CAWTLQAGVRTQYF. The CDR3 DNA sequence: TGTGCCTGGACTCTCCAAGCAGGGGTGAGGACGCAGTATTTT.

The J gene is TRBJ2-1, the V gene TRBV11-2, with 7 bases lining up with TRBD2. The germline CDR1 and CDR2 sequences are SGHAT and FQNNGV. The CDR3 length is 15 residues. V trimming: 0 bases; J trimming: 6 bases; junction bases outside the gene matches: 5. The CDR3 DNA follows: TGTGCCAGCAGCTTAGAACGACTAGCAGGCAATGAGCAGTTCTTC. It codes for CASSLERLAGNEQFF.

V is TRBV20-1 and J is TRBJ1-5; TRBD1 might be the D (5 bases). V lost 3 bases and J 0 bases, leaving 9 bases between the germline ends. This CDR3 region has 14 residues. The V gene's germline CDR1 is DFQATT and CDR2 SNEGSKA (reference sequence). The CDR3 region has the DNA TGCAGTGCTAGTTTGGGGCATAGCAATCAGCCCCAGCATTTT. Amino acids: CSASLGHSNQPQHF.

This chain uses TRBV7-2 with TRBJ2-2, with 11 positions matching TRBD2. Germline V lookup: CDR1 SGHTA, CDR2 FQGNSA. The CDR3 length is 16 residues. After removal of 1 base from V and 5 bases from J, the junction contained 3 bases not matched to a gene. CDR3 residues: CASSLVRTSGTGELFF. In DNA form, the CDR3 reads TGTGCCAGCAGCTTAGTTCGGACTAGCGGGACCGGGGAGCTGTTTTTT.